This TCR beta chain was identified in a study of shared clonotypes between healthy human individuals. Whole-study context: Three CD4 naive, three CD4 memory, two CD8 naive and one CD8 memory plate were used per donor.

There are 17 residues in the CDR3. Germline-derived CDR1 and CDR2 are LNHNV and YYDKDF (reference sequence). Between the trimmed V and J ends, which lost 0 bases and 0 bases, there was a span of 12 bases. The investigators split CD4+ cells into a CD45RA+ naive subset and a CD45RA-negative memory subset. How the authors handled the data: Quality scores were absent from the junction-only immunoSEQ sequences, so filtering differed. Profiled with immunoSEQ multiplex PCR; TCRdb holds only in-frame clones, not every one. The DNA was the basis for D and trimming; V, J and clone size are from that table. The table has about 1.5 million clones, nearly 99% seen once; the top ten hold about 0.42%. A word on this clone: Antigen specificity is unknown.

General observations from the study: Relative to memory subsets, naive subsets generally showed larger estimated richness.

This chain links TRBV15 with TRBJ1-3, with D possibly being TRBD1 (5 bases). Source material: naive CD4+ T cells sorted from blood. Regarding subset: CD45RA+ positively selected. The sequence was obtained from a man younger than 40 in good health. For the CDR3, the DNA is TGTGCCACCAGCAGAGAGCAGAGCAGGGACTCTGGAAACACCATATATTTT. This gives the protein CATSREQSRDSGNTIYF.